Listed here is a single TCR beta chain. This record belongs to a study of blood T cell repertoires in COVID-19. The CDR3 totals 16 residues. Only in-frame clones appear in the TCRdb table, and some are missing; sequencing was by immunoSEQ multiplex PCR. This table has about 120,000 clones, more than 75% appearing once. The chain carries TRBV21-1 and TRBJ2-2; the listed D gene, TRBD2, was not tested against the DNA. TRBV21-1 is a listed pseudogene. Input material: peripheral blood. The sequence derives from a man in his forties with acute or convalescent COVID-19. CDR3 nucleotides: TGTGCCACAGAGACCCGCGAAATCGGGGGCACCGGGGAGCTGTTTTTT. It encodes CATETREIGGTGELFF.